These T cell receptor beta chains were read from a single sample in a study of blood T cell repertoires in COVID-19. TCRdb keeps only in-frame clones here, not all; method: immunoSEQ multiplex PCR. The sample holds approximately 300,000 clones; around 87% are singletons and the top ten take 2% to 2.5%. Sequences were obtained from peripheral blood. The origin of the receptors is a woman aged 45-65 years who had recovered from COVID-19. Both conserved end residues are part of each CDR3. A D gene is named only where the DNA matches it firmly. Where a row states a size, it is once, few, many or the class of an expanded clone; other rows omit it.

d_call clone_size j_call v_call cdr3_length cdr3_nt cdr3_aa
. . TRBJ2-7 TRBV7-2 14 TGTGCCAGCAGCAACGGACGAGGGGGTTACGAGCAGTACTTC CASSNGRGGYEQYF
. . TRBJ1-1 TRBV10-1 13 TGCGCCAGCAGTGTTAGGGGGTGCCCTGAAGCTTTCTTT CASSVRGCPEAFF
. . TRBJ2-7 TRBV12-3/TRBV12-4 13 TGTGCCAGCAGTTTAGGGAGGGCTGGCGAGCAGTACTTC CASSLGRAGEQYF
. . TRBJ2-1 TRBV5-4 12 TGTGCCAGCAGCTTAGTAGCAAATGAGCAGTTCTTC CASSLVANEQFF
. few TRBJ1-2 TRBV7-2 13 TGTGCCAGCAGCTTAATGGGCAGCTATGGCTACACCTTC CASSLMGSYGYTF
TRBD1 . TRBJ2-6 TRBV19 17 TGTGCCAGTAGTCGTCCCGGGACAGGGGCTGGGGCCAACGTCCTGACTTTC CASSRPGTGAGANVLTF
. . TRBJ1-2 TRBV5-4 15 TGTGCCAGCACCCTAAGGGGGGGGTCTAACTATGGCTACACCTTC CASTLRGGSNYGYTF
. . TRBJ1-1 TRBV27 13 TGTGCCAGCAGTTTGGGGGCCGGCACTGAAGCTTTCTTT CASSLGAGTEAFF
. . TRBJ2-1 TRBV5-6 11 TGTGCCAGCCGCGTGTCTGGTGAGCAGTTCTTC CASRVSGEQFF
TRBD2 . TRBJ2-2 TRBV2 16 TGTGCCAGCAGTGAAGTAGCGGGGGGTCAGGCCGGGGAGCTGTTTTTT CASSEVAGGQAGELFF
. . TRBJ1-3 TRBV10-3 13 TGTGCCATCAGCGGAACAGCCGGAAACACCATATATTTT CAISGTAGNTIYF
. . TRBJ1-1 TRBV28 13 TGTGCCAGCAGTTTGTACAGTAACACTGAAGCTTTCTTT CASSLYSNTEAFF
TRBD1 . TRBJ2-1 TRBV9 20 TGTGCCAGCAGCGTAGAACCGACAGGGGGTAATTATCGTTCCTACAATGAGCAGTTCTTC CASSVEPTGGNYRSYNEQFF
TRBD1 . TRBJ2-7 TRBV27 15 TGTGCCAGCAGCCAGGGGGCTACCAGGGGGCTACAGCAGTACTTC CASSQGATRGLQQYF
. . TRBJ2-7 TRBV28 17 TGTGCCAGCAGTTTCCCTACCAGGGGCGCCAACACCTACGAGCAGTACTTC CASSFPTRGANTYEQYF
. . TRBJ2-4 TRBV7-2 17 TGTGCCAGCAGCTTAGGGGCAGGTACCCAGGGGTTAAACATTCAGTACTTC CASSLGAGTQGLNIQYF
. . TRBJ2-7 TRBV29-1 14 TGCAGCGTTAAAGGGGCGGCGGGACCCTACGAGCAGTACTTC CSVKGAAGPYEQYF
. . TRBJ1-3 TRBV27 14 TGTGCCAGCAGTTTAGCAGGGTTCGGAAACACCATATATTTT CASSLAGFGNTIYF
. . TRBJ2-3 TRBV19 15 TGTGCCAGTAGTAATCCGGTCAGGGGTGGAGATACGCAGTATTTT CASSNPVRGGDTQYF
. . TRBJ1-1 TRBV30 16 TGTGCCTGGAGTGTAATCCGCGCAGGGCCTAACACTGAAGCTTTCTTT CAWSVIRAGPNTEAFF
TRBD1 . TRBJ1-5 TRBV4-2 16 TGTGCCAGCAGCCAAGAAGGGGGGACAGTCAATCAGCCCCAGCATTTT CASSQEGGTVNQPQHF
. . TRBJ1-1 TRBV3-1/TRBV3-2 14 TGTGCCAGCAGCCAGGGTTTACAGGGTTCTGAAGCTTTCTTT CASSQGLQGSEAFF
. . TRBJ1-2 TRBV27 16 TGTGCCAGCAGTTCCCTAAAACAGGGCCCTCTCTATGGCTACACCTTC CASSSLKQGPLYGYTF
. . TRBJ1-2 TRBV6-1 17 TGTGCCAGCAGTGAACGCTCAGGATACCGACTAGGCTATGGCTACACCTTC CASSERSGYRLGYGYTF